The clone carrying this T cell receptor (beta chain) was seen repeatedly, ten times or more. Thyroid surgery took place with no prior treatment in any patient. The CDR3 has 17 residues. CDR1 is SGHNT, CDR2 YYREEE, per germline (reference sequence). With 0 bases removed from V and 4 bases from J, the gap between germline ends came to 14 bases. This specimen comes from a study of metastatic and nonmetastatic thyroid tumors. Using MiXCR, TCRdb re-called clones from the PCR reads. There are over 45,000 clones in the sample; approximately 20% occur only once, and around 3.8% lies in the top ten. The rearrangement links TRBV5-4 to TRBJ2-6; no clear D. Sequencing input: blood. The sequence was collected from a male donor with papillary thyroid cancer or a benign thyroid nodule (not recorded which). Some clones in this sample may be carry-over from other donors' samples. The CDR3 DNA is TGTGCCAGCAGCTTGGCTCTGGGAAACTCCGGGGCCAACGTCCTGACTTTC. It specifies CASSLALGNSGANVLTF.